These 17 T cell receptor beta chains share one sample of origin, sequenced in a study of T cell changes during pregnancy in multiple sclerosis. Sequencing used immunoSEQ multiplex PCR; TCRdb keeps in-frame clones, though not all of them. Of fewer than 65,000 clones in the sample, 91% were seen once. Sample: peripheral blood, taken in the third trimester of pregnancy. These TCRs come from a female donor in good health, enrolled as a control in a pregnancy study.

The rearrangement links TRBV9 to TRBJ1-1; D is uncertain. Per the germline V gene, CDR1 is SGDLS and CDR2 is YYNGEE. The CDR3 totals 16 residues. V lost 1 base, J lost 3 bases, and 16 bases lay in between. CDR3 sequence (DNA): TGTGCCAGCAGCGTATTGCCTGCCAGGCAGGACACTGAAGCTTTCTTT. Amino acids: CASSVLPARQDTEAFF.

V is TRBV4-1 and J is TRBJ2-3; D uncertain. This CDR3 spans 15 amino acids. Trimming cost V 0 bases and J 1 base, with 8 bases left between them. Per germline, CDR1 MGHRA and CDR2 YSYEKL. The CDR3 coding sequence is TGCGCCAGCAGCCAAGATTGGTTAGGCACAGATACGCAGTATTTT. This sequence encodes CASSQDWLGTDTQYF.

The CDR3 loop reads CASSRQAHQPQHF. The CDR3 DNA reads TGTGCCAGCAGCAGACAGGCTCATCAGCCCCAGCATTTT. The rearrangement joins TRBV6-5 to TRBJ1-5; D perhaps matches TRBD1 (6 bases). Germline lookup yields CDR1 MNHEY and CDR2 SVGAGI. The CDR3 spans 13 residues. V lost 6 bases, J lost 5 bases, and 11 bases lay in between.

The chain couples TRBV2 to TRBJ1-1; D is undetermined. The CDR3 sequence is 12 residues long. Trimming removed 4 bases at V and 7 bases at J, with 10 bases between. The V gene's germline CDR1 is SNHLY and CDR2 FYNNEI. The chain's CDR3 is CASSVPNFEAFF. In DNA, the CDR3 is TGTGCCAGCAGTGTTCCTAATTTTGAAGCTTTCTTT.

The chain employs TRBV7-9 and TRBJ2-2; D is unclear. The germline CDR1 and CDR2 sequences are SEHNR and FQNEAQ (reference sequence). The CDR3 has 15 residues. Trimming took off 1 base at V and 1 base at J, with 7 bases between the two ends. CDR3 DNA: TGTGCCAGCAGCTTAGGGCTAGTGAACACCGGGGAGCTGTTTTTT. This encodes CASSLGLVNTGELFF.

The rearrangement links TRBV2 to TRBJ2-1; TRBD2 is a possible D gene (5 bases). V was clipped by 6 bases and J by 8 bases, with 17 bases between them. CDR3 length equals 14 residues. From germline, CDR1 is SNHLY and CDR2 FYNNEI. DNA of the CDR3: TGTGCCAGCAGGACGGAAGCGGACGCCCATGAGCAGTTCTTC. As protein: CASRTEADAHEQFF.

The chain carries TRBV6-5 and TRBJ1-1; D is possibly TRBD1 (6 bases). The CDR3 extends over 14 amino acids. Germline CDR1 is MNHEY and CDR2 is SVGAGI. Trimming shortened V by 2 bases and J by 8 bases, and 15 bases separated the two germline ends. The CDR3 nucleotides read TGTGCCAGCAGTTACGGGGGGGGCGCATCCGAAGCTTTCTTT. Its protein product is CASSYGGGASEAFF.

This chain links TRBV28 with TRBJ1-4, with 7 bases fitting TRBD1. Germline CDR1 and CDR2: MDHEN and SYDVKM. This CDR3 comprises 15 residues. V shed 5 bases and J 3 bases; nucleotides not matched to a gene: 6. The DNA for the CDR3 is TGTGCCAGCAGTCCCTCAACAGGGGCTAATGAAAAACTGTTTTTT. Translation: CASSPSTGANEKLFF.

The chain combines TRBV9 with TRBJ2-1; 8 bases line up with TRBD2. Germline trimming cut 6 bases from V and 3 bases from J; bases unmatched to any gene: 8. Germline V gene data show CDR1 as SGDLS and CDR2 as YYNGEE. CDR3 length: 15 amino acids. The CDR3 loop is CASTVSGGYYNEQFF. CDR3 DNA sequence: TGTGCCAGCACCGTGAGCGGGGGCTACTACAATGAGCAGTTCTTC.

This clone appeared once. This chain's CDR3 is CSVQGAVQDVGFYGYTF. The CDR3 DNA reads as TGCAGCGTACAGGGGGCGGTCCAAGACGTCGGATTCTATGGCTACACCTTC. J is TRBJ1-2 and V is TRBV29-1; 9 bases fit TRBD1. Losses at the gene ends were 6 bases for V and 4 bases for J; bases not matched to a gene: 18. CDR1 and CDR2 from the germline V gene are SQVTM and ANQGSEA. This CDR3 region has 17 residues. The full variable domain, its missing parts supplied by reference TRBV29-1 and TRBJ1-2, is SAVISQKPSRDICQRGTSLTIQCQVDSQVTMMFWYRQQPGQSLTLIATANQGSEATYESGFVIDKFPISRPNLTFSTLTVSNMSPEDSSIYLCSVQGAVQDVGFYGYTFGSGTRLTVV.

The chain links TRBV2 to TRBJ1-3; D call uncertain. CDR1 is SNHLY, CDR2 FYNNEI, per germline. The CDR3 is 18 residues long. Trimming left V 6 bases short and J 0 bases short, with 21 bases between. This chain's CDR3 is CASSLTLEGSPSGNTIYF. The CDR3 region has the DNA TGTGCCAGCAGCTTGACTCTAGAGGGATCCCCCTCTGGAAACACCATATATTTT.

This clone was counted a single time. The rearrangement uses TRBV10-3 and TRBJ1-5; 7 nucleotides match TRBD1. The length of the CDR3 is 14 residues. The V and J ends lost 5 bases and 7 bases, in that order; junction bases with no gene match: 8. Germline V CDR1 and CDR2: ENHRY, SYGVKD. The CDR3 nucleotides are TGTGCCATCAGTCCGACAGGGATTCAACAGCCCCAGCATTTT. Its translation: CAISPTGIQQPQHF.

The chain carries TRBV28 and TRBJ2-3; D is unresolved. Looked up from germline, CDR1 is MDHEN and CDR2 is SYDVKM. Trimming left V 4 bases short and J 1 base short, with 18 bases between. CDR3 length: 17 residues. DNA of the CDR3: TGTGCCAGCAGTTACTCGCCCGCCACCCCGCGCACAGATACGCAGTATTTT. It codes for CASSYSPATPRTDTQYF.

The rearrangement joins TRBV7-9 to TRBJ2-1; TRBD1 might be the D (6 bases). CDR1 is SEHNR, CDR2 FQNEAQ, per germline (reference sequence). Trimming removed 2 bases at V and 0 bases at J, with 8 bases between. The CDR3 spans 15 residues. CDR3 amino acids: CASSLRGSSYNEQFF. In DNA form, the CDR3 reads TGTGCCAGCAGCTTAAGGGGGAGCTCCTACAATGAGCAGTTCTTC.

This rearrangement joins TRBV6-5 to TRBJ2-1; possible D gene TRBD2, 5 bases. CDR3 size: 15 residues. Trimming pared 7 bases from V and 0 bases from J, leaving 13 bases between. Per germline, CDR1 MNHEY and CDR2 SVGAGI. The CDR3 reads CASTRTSSSYNEQFF. In DNA, the CDR3 is TGTGCCAGCACCCGGACTTCCAGCTCCTACAATGAGCAGTTCTTC.

Here the CDR3 reads CASSPRGRNIQYF. As DNA, the CDR3 is TGTGCCAGCAGTCCCCGGGGTAGAAACATTCAGTACTTC. The genes are TRBV28 and TRBJ2-4; D might be TRBD2 (5 bases). The CDR3 runs to 13 residues. Germline V gene sequence: CDR1 MDHEN, CDR2 SYDVKM. V gave up 5 bases and J gave up 6 bases, with 11 bases separating them.

The rearrangement uses TRBV29-1 and TRBJ2-7; TRBD1 agrees at 7 bases. Trimming at V came to 3 bases and at J to 4 bases, leaving 15 bases not matched to a gene. Germline V CDR1 and CDR2: SQVTM, ANQGSEA. The CDR3 has 16 amino acids. This CDR3 is CSVEWTQRQGQYEQYF. The DNA of the CDR3 is TGCAGCGTTGAGTGGACGCAAAGACAGGGCCAGTACGAGCAGTACTTC.